This T cell receptor beta chain was recovered during a study of response to subunit inactivated influenza vaccine. Overall study results and limits: Researchers suggested that each seasonal influenza vaccination recruits few new T cells.

TCRdb analysed the RT-PCR reads with MiXCR anew, one entry per CDR3 protein. Of around 520,000 distinct CDR3 sequences in the sample, roughly 23% were seen once. The germline CDR1 and CDR2 sequences are SQVTM and ANQGSEA. This CDR3 comprises 12 residues. V lost 2 bases and J lost 6; bases outside the gene matches: 3. In regard to this clonotype: What it recognizes is unknown.

This TCR was sampled from a man aged 50 to 59 who received an inactivated influenza vaccine. This sequence joins TRBV29-1 and TRBJ2-7, with 8 bases matching TRBD1. The specimen comprised CD4+ T cells sorted from PBMCs, sampled roughly 5 days after vaccination. In DNA form, the CDR3 reads TGCAGCGTTGAAACGGACAGGGTCGAGCAGTACTTC. The encoded protein is CSVETDRVEQYF.